The 8 T cell receptor beta chains below all came from one sample that was sequenced in a study of cytomegalovirus exposure and HLA in healthy donors. Primers: 60 Vbeta forward and 13 Jbeta reverse. Method: immunoSEQ multiplex PCR; TCRdb's copy keeps in-frame clones and lacks some. Altogether tens of thousands of clones are present, 85% to 90% being singletons, with the ten largest covering about 2.5%. Source material: PBMCs. The origin of the receptors is a man in his late teens or twenties in good health and CMV-seronegative.

This clone occurred once. The chain joins TRBV4-3 to TRBJ2-5; 8 nucleotides match TRBD1. Judging by the DNA end, TRBJ2-7 fits better; the J call may be wrong. The germline V gene encodes CDR1 LGHNA and CDR2 YSLEER. This CDR3 has 14 residues. The CDR3 DNA is TGCGCCAGCAGCCAAGAACAGGGGGCCTACGAGCAGTACTTC. This codes for CASSQEQGAYEQYF.

The V call is TRBV7-9, the J call TRBJ1-3; no clear D. The V gene's germline CDR1 is SEHNR and CDR2 FQNEAQ (reference sequence). The CDR3 spans 10 residues. Trimming left V 8 bases short and J 7 bases short, with 6 bases between. CDR3 region: CASGQNTIYF. For the CDR3, the DNA is TGTGCCAGCGGCCAGAACACCATATATTTT.

V is TRBV2 and J is TRBJ1-6, with no clear D. The CDR3 contains 11 residues. V lost 3 bases, J lost 14 bases, and 8 bases lay in between. From germline, CDR1 is SNHLY and CDR2 FYNNEI. The CDR3 is CASSEIAALHF. DNA for the CDR3: TGTGCCAGCAGTGAGATAGCTGCCCTCCACTTT.

The rearrangement uses TRBV4-3 and TRBJ1-2; 7 nucleotides align to TRBD1. The J segment lost 8 bases and the V segment lost 1 base, leaving 13 bases of the junction unmatched. This CDR3 is 16 amino acids long. Germline CDR1 and CDR2: LGHNA and YSLEER. The CDR3 spells CASSQARGQLKSGYTF. The CDR3, as DNA: TGCGCCAGCAGCCAAGCCCGGGGACAGTTAAAGTCCGGCTACACCTTC.

The J gene is TRBJ2-3, the V gene TRBV13; 10 bases agree with TRBD2. This CDR3 region has 15 residues. Germline values: CDR1 PRHDT, CDR2 FYEKMQ (reference sequence). Trimming took 2 bases from V and 1 from J; bases not matched to a gene: 0. The chain's CDR3 is CASSLLAGGTDTQYF. Written as DNA, the CDR3 is TGTGCCAGCAGCTTACTAGCGGGGGGCACAGATACGCAGTATTTT.

The rearrangement links TRBV5-4 to TRBJ2-7; D perhaps matches TRBD2 (5 bases). The V gene's germline CDR1 is SGHNT and CDR2 YYREEE (reference sequence). This CDR3 is 13 amino acids long. Trimming left V 0 bases short and J 3 bases short, with 7 bases between. The DNA for the CDR3 is TGTGCCAGCAGCTTGGCCGGGATCTACGAGCAGTACTTC. Its translation: CASSLAGIYEQYF. Together with reference TRBV5-4 and TRBJ2-7, the CDR3 gives the full variable domain: ETGVTQSPTHLIKTRGQQVTLRCSSQSGHNTVSWYQQALGQGPQFIFQYYREEENGRGNFPPRFSGLQFPNYSSELNVNALELDDSALYLCASSLAGIYEQYFGPGTRLTVT.

The chain has TRBV4-3 and TRBJ2-1, with 11 bases lining up with TRBD2. The CDR3 spans 16 residues. Germline V gives CDR1 LGHNA, CDR2 YSLEER. V gave up 1 base and J gave up 5 bases; unmatched junction bases: 4. CDR3 DNA: TGCGCCAGCAGCCAAGGAGCACTAGCGGGAGACAATGAGCAGTTCTTC. Amino acids: CASSQGALAGDNEQFF.

The chain carries TRBV29-1 and TRBJ2-1; 7 bases fit TRBD1. The CDR3 extends over 13 amino acids. Germline V lookup: CDR1 SQVTM, CDR2 ANQGSEA. The junction had 7 bases not matched to a gene; V was cut back by 7 bases and J by 4 bases. CDR3: CSGRDRPYNEQFF. CDR3 coding DNA: TGCAGCGGCCGGGACAGACCTTACAATGAGCAGTTCTTC.